This T cell receptor (beta chain) is from a study of T cell responses to AZD1222 COVID-19 vaccine. Overall study context: Second-dose intervals of approximately 4 or approximately 12 weeks were pooled. Findings and limits, study-wide: The study found vaccine-associated CD4 TCRs spanning spike, dominant at 160-218 and 743-854. Clonal diversity was possibly underestimated, and white British individuals and females predominated among donors. Without day 14 samples, only post-peak T cell repertoires were studied.

The CDR3 is 15 amino acids. Trimming removed 2 bases at V and 3 bases at J, with 10 bases between. The germline CDR1 and CDR2 sequences are LGHDT and YNNKEL (reference sequence). Profiling relied on immunoSEQ multiplex PCR, and the TCRdb table lists in-frame clones only, not all of them. The sample lists 90,000 to 150,000 clones, 70% to 90% occurring once. As for this clone: What it binds is unknown.

Source: peripheral blood, taken on day 0 of AZD1222 vaccination. The origin of this receptor is an adult in good health. The rearrangement uses TRBV3-1 (or the pseudogene TRBV3-2) and TRBJ2-2; D is perhaps TRBD1 (5 bases). CDR3: CASSQQDTHTGELFF. In DNA form, the CDR3 reads TGTGCCAGCAGCCAACAGGACACCCACACCGGGGAGCTGTTTTTT.